Below, one TCR beta chain is given with its context. Its specificity is not known. PCR involved 60 Vbeta and 13 Jbeta primers. As handled by the study authors: Unique TCR beta chains totaled around 86 million in a later count, with roughly 11 million of them shared. Data came from immunoSEQ multiplex PCR; TCRdb stores just in-frame clones and leaves some out. The DNA was the basis for D and trimming; V, J and clone size are from that table. This table has 300,000 or so clones, almost 85% appearing once. Trimming at V came to 5 bases and at J to 4 bases, leaving 6 bases not matched to a gene. Germline CDR1 is SEHNR and CDR2 is FQNEAQ (reference sequence). This CDR3 has 15 amino acids. The data originate from a study of cytomegalovirus exposure and HLA in healthy donors. Overall study: Earlier, almost 120 million unique TCR beta sequences were recovered from about 200 million T cells by an analysis. Study-level findings and limits: Associated with HLA alleles at 0.05 false discovery rate in a later analysis were 15,000 to 20,000 TCR beta sequences.

This sequence joins TRBV7-9 and TRBJ2-7; 12 nucleotides match TRBD2. The specimen was PBMCs. This receptor was identified in a middle-aged woman in good health and CMV-seropositive. CDR3 sequence reads: CASSPRLAGVYEQYF. The CDR3 region has the DNA TGTGCCAGCAGCCCGCGACTAGCGGGAGTATACGAGCAGTACTTC.